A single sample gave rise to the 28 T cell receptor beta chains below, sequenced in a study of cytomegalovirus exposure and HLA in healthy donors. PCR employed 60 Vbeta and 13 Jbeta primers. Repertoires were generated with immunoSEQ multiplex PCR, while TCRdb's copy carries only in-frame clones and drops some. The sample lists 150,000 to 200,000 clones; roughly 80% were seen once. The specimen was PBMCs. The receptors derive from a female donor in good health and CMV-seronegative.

This CDR3 is CASSQGLTRAEAFF. As DNA, the CDR3 is TGCGCCAGCAGCCAGGGGCTAACAAGGGCTGAAGCTTTCTTT. This chain connects TRBV4-1 to TRBJ1-1; D perhaps matches TRBD1 (5 bases). CDR1 is MGHRA and CDR2 is YSYEKL in the germline V gene. V lost 3 bases, J lost 6 bases, and 14 bases lay in between. CDR3 length: 14 residues.

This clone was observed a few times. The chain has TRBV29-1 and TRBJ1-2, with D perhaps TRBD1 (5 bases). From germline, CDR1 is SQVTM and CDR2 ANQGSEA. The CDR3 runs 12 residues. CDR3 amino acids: CVGRGANYGYTF. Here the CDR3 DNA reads TGCGTTGGCCGGGGGGCTAACTATGGCTACACCTTC.

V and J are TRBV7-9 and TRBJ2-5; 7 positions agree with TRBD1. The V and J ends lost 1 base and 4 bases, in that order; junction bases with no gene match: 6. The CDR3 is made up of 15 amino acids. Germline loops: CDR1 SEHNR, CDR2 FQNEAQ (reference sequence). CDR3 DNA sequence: TGTGCCAGCAGCTTAGGGGGCCCAGGGGGAGAGACCCAGTACTTC. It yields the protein CASSLGGPGGETQYF.

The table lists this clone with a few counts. CDR3 in DNA: TGCGCCAGCAGCATAACAGGGGGCAGGAGCATGAACACTGAAGCTTTCTTT. Protein: CASSITGGRSMNTEAFF. This chain connects TRBV5-1 to TRBJ1-1; 9 bases are a match to TRBD1. Germline trimming cut 4 bases from V and 0 bases from J; bases unmatched to any gene: 10. The germline V gene has CDR1 SGHRS and CDR2 YFSETQ. The CDR3 loop spans 17 amino acids.

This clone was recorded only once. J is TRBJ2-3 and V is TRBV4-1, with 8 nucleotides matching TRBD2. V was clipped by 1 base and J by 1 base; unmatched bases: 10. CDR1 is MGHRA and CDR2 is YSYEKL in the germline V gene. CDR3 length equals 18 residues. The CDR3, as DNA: TGCGCCAGCAGCCAAGTGGGTCTCCGTAGCGGGGGCACAGATACGCAGTATTTT. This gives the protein CASSQVGLRSGGTDTQYF.

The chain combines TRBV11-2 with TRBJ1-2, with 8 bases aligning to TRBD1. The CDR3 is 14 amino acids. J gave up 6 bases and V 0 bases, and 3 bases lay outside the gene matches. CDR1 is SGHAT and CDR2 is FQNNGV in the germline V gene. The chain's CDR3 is CASSLETTGDGYTF. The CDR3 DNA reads TGTGCCAGCAGCTTAGAAACGACAGGGGATGGCTACACCTTC.

The CDR3 DNA reads as TGTGCCAGCAGCCGCGGACTAGCGGGAGGGAATGAGCAGTTCTTC. Protein product: CASSRGLAGGNEQFF. This chain uses TRBV7-2 with TRBJ2-1; 15 bases line up with TRBD2. The CDR3 is 15 amino acids. Looked up from germline, CDR1 is SGHTA and CDR2 is FQGNSA. V was clipped by 5 bases and J by 7 bases; unmatched bases: 3.

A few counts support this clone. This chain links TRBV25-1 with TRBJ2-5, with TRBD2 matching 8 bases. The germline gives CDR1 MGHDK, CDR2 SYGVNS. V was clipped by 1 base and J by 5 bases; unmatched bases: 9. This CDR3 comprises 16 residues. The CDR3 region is CASSESRSGGRETQYF. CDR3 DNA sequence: TGTGCCAGCAGTGAATCACGGTCGGGGGGGAGGGAGACCCAGTACTTC.

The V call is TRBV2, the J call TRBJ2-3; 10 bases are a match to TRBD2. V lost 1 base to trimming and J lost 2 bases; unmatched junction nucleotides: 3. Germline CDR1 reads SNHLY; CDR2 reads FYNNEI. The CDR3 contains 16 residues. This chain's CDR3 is CASSEGLAGATDTQYF. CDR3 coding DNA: TGTGCCAGCAGTGAAGGGCTAGCGGGAGCCACAGATACGCAGTATTTT.

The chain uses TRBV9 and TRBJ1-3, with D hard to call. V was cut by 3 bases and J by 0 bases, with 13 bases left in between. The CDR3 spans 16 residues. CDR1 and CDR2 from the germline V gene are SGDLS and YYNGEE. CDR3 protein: CASSGGTLSSGNTIYF. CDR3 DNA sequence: TGTGCCAGCAGCGGAGGCACCTTGAGCTCTGGAAACACCATATATTTT.

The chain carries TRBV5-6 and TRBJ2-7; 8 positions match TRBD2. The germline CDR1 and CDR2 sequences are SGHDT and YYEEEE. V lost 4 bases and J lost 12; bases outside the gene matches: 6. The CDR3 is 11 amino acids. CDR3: CASSKGLAPYF. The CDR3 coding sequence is TGTGCCAGCAGCAAAGGACTAGCTCCGTACTTC.

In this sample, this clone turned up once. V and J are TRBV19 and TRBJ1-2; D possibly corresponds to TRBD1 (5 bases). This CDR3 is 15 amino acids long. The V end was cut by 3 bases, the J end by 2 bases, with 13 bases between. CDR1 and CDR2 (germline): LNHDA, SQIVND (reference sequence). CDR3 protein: CASSIRKGPNYGYTF. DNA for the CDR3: TGTGCCAGTAGTATTCGTAAGGGGCCCAACTATGGCTACACCTTC.

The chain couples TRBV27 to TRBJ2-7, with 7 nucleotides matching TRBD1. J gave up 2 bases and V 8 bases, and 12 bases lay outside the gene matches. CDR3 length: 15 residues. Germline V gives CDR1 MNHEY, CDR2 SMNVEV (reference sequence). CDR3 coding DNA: TGTGCCAGCTCAGATTACAGGGGTGCCCCCTACGAGCAGTACTTC. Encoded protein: CASSDYRGAPYEQYF.

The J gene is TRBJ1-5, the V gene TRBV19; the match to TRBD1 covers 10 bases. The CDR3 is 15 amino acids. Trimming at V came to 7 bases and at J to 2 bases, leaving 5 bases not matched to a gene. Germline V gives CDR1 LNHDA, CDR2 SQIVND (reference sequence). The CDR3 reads CASTTTGGRNQPQHF. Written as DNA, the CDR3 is TGTGCCAGTACAACGACAGGGGGCCGCAATCAGCCCCAGCATTTT.

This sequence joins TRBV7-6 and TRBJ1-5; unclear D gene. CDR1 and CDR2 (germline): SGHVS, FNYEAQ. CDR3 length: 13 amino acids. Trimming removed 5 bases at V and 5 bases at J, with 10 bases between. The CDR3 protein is CASSPFNDQPQHF. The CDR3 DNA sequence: TGTGCCAGCAGCCCGTTTAATGATCAGCCCCAGCATTTT.

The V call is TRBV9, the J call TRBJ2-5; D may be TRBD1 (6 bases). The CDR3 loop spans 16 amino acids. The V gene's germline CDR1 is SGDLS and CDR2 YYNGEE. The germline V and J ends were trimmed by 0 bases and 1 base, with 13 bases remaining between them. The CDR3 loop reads CASSVGSGVAQETQYF. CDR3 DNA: TGTGCCAGCAGCGTAGGTTCAGGGGTGGCCCAAGAGACCCAGTACTTC. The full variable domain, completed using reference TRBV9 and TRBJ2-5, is DSGVTQTPKHLITATGQRVTLRCSPRSGDLSVYWYQQSLDQGLQFLIQYYNGEERAKGNILERFSAQQFPDLHSELNLSSLELGDSALYFCASSVGSGVAQETQYFGPGTRLLVL.

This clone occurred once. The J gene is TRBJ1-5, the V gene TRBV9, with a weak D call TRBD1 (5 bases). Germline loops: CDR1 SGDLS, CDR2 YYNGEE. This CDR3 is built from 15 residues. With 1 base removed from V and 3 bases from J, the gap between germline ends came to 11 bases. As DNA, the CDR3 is TGTGCCAGCAGCGTATCGTGGGGCCCCAATCAGCCCCAGCATTTT. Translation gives CASSVSWGPNQPQHF.

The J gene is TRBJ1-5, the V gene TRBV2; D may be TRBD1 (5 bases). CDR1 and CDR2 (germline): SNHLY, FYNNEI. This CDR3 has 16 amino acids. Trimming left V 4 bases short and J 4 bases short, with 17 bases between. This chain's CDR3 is CASSAPATVFNQPQHF. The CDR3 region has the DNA TGTGCCAGCAGTGCCCCCGCGACAGTGTTTAATCAGCCCCAGCATTTT. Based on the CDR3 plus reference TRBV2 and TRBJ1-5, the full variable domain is EPEVTQTPSHQVTQMGQEVILRCVPISNHLYFYWYRQILGQKVEFLVSFYNNEISEKSEIFDDQFSVERPDGSNFTLKIRSTKLEDSAMYFCASSAPATVFNQPQHFGDGTRLSIL.

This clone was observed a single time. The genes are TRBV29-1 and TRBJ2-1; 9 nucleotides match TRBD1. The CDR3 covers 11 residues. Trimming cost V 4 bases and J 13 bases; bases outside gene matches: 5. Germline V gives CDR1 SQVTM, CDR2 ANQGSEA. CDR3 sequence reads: CSVGTGEDQFF. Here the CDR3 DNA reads TGCAGCGTTGGGACAGGGGAAGATCAGTTCTTC.

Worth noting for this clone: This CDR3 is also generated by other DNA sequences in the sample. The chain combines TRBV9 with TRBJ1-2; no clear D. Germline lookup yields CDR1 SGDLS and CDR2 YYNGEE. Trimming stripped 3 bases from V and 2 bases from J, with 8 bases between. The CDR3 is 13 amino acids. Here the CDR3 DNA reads TGTGCCAGCAGCGACGGAGAAAACTATGGCTACACCTTC. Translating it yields CASSDGENYGYTF.

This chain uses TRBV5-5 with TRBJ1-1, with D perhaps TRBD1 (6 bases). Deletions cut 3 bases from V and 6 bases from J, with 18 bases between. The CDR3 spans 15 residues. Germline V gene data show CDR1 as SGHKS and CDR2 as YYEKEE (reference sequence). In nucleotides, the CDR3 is TGTGCCAGCAGCTCGACAGGCTCAATGGGGGCTGAAGCTTTCTTT. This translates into CASSSTGSMGAEAFF.

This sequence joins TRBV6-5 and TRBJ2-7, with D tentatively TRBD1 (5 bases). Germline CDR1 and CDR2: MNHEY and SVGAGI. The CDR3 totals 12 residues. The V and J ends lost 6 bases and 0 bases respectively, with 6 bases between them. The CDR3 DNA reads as TGTGCCAGCAGCCAGGGCTCCTACGAGCAGTACTTC. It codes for CASSQGSYEQYF.

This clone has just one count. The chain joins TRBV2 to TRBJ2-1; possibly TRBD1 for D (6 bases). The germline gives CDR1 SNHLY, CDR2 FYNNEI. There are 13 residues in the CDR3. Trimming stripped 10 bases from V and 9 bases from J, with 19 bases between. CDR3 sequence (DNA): TGTGCCATCACGGTAGGGGGTTCGGCTGAGCAGTTCTTC. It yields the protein CAITVGGSAEQFF.

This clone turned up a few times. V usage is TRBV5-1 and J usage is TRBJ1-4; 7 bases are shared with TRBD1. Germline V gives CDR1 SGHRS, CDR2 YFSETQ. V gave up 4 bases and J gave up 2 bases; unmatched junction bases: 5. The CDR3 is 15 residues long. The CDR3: CASSPETGTNEKLFF. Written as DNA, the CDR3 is TGCGCCAGCAGCCCGGAGACAGGGACTAATGAAAAACTGTTTTTT.

The CDR3 sequence: CASPPGQRGGQETQYF. Written as DNA, the CDR3 is TGTGCCAGCCCCCCGGGGCAGCGGGGAGGACAAGAGACCCAGTACTTC. This rearrangement joins TRBV2 to TRBJ2-5, with TRBD2 identical over 7 bases. CDR3 length: 16 residues. The junction had 14 bases not matched to a gene; V was cut back by 8 bases and J by 2 bases. The germline V gene has CDR1 SNHLY and CDR2 FYNNEI.

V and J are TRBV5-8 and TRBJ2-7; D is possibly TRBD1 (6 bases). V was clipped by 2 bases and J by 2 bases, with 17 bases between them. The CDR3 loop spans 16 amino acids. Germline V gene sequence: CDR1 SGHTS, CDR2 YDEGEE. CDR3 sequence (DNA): TGTGCCAGCAGCTTTCGGCCGCCCGGACAGACCTACGAGCAGTACTTC. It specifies CASSFRPPGQTYEQYF. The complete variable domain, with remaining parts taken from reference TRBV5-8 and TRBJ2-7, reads EAGVTQSPTHLIKTRGQQATLRCSPISGHTSVYWYQQALGLGLQFLLWYDEGEERNRGNFPPRFSGRQFPNYSSELNVNALELEDSALYLCASSFRPPGQTYEQYFGPGTRLTVT.

CDR3 loop: CASSYGRTGGSYEQYF. CDR3 nucleotides: TGTGCCAGCAGTTACGGAAGGACAGGGGGTTCCTACGAGCAGTACTTC. The V gene is TRBV6-5, the J gene TRBJ2-7, with 10 nucleotides matching TRBD1. The CDR3 is made up of 16 amino acids. The V and J ends lost 2 bases and 1 base, in that order; junction bases with no gene match: 5. The V gene's germline CDR1 is MNHEY and CDR2 SVGAGI.

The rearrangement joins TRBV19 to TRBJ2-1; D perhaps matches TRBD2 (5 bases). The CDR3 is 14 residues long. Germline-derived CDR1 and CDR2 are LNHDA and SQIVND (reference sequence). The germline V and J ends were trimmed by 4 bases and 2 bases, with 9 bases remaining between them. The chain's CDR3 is CASSNGVTYNEQFF. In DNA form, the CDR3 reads TGTGCCAGTAGTAACGGGGTTACCTACAATGAGCAGTTCTTC.